One and the same sample provided the 15 T cell receptor beta chains below, sequenced in a study of technical replicates of blood from a handful of donors. TCRdb keeps only in-frame clones here, not all; method: immunoSEQ multiplex PCR. The sample records 50,000 to 70,000 clones, around 89% being singletons. Sequencing used PBMCs. Receptors were obtained from a human donor in good health. Some clones in this sample may be carry-over from other donors' samples.

Written as DNA, the CDR3 is TGTGCCTGGATGACAGGAGGGGGCAAGGGAAACACCATATATTTT. It yields the protein CAWMTGGGKGNTIYF. The chain couples TRBV30 to TRBJ1-3; 7 bases agree with TRBD1. Per germline, CDR1 GTSNPN and CDR2 SVGIG (reference sequence). With V trimmed by 4 bases and J by 4 bases, 10 bases remained unmatched. The CDR3 length is 15 residues.

This chain links TRBV29-1 with TRBJ1-1; D gene uncertain. In germline, CDR1 is SQVTM, CDR2 ANQGSEA. This CDR3 is built from 11 residues. V dropped 5 bases and J dropped 5 bases, with 9 bases sitting between them. CDR3 DNA sequence: TGCAGCGTTCGGGAATATACTGAAGCTTTCTTT. This codes for CSVREYTEAFF.

The genes are TRBV18 and TRBJ2-5; D ambiguous. The CDR3 is made up of 13 amino acids. V gave up 3 bases and J gave up 1 base, with 6 bases separating them. Per germline, CDR1 KGHSH and CDR2 LQKENI. The CDR3 here is CASSPSVQETQYF. CDR3 sequence (DNA): TGTGCCAGCTCACCTTCGGTCCAAGAGACCCAGTACTTC.

V usage is TRBV9 and J usage is TRBJ2-2; 12 bases align to TRBD2. The ends lost 4 bases at V and 5 bases at J; junction bases unmatched: 9. Germline V gene lookup returns CDR1 SGDLS and CDR2 YYNGEE. This CDR3 region has 17 residues. The CDR3 DNA reads TGTGCCAGCAGCTCCGGCGGACTAGCGGGATGGACCGGGGAGCTGTTTTTT. Amino acids: CASSSGGLAGWTGELFF.

This rearrangement joins TRBV5-4 to TRBJ2-7; 7 bases agree with TRBD1. Germline-derived CDR1 and CDR2 are SGHNT and YYREEE (reference sequence). V lost 3 bases and J lost 7; bases outside the gene matches: 10. The CDR3 contains 14 residues. CDR3 protein: CASSSGQTLEEQYF. In nucleotides, the CDR3 is TGTGCCAGCAGCTCGGGACAGACCTTAGAAGAGCAGTACTTC.

This clone was recorded a few times. This chain uses TRBV6-1 with TRBJ1-2; 10 bases align to TRBD1. CDR3 size: 15 residues. CDR1 MNHNS and CDR2 SASEGT come from the germline V gene. V lost 5 bases, J lost 8 bases, and 11 bases stayed unmatched. The CDR3 bases are TGTGCCAGCAGTACTCTCCGGGACAGGGGCCGGGGCTACACCTTC. This encodes CASSTLRDRGRGYTF.

The sample holds one count of this clone. The chain couples TRBV7-9 to TRBJ1-6, with D perhaps TRBD1 (5 bases). Germline CDR1 is SEHNR and CDR2 is FQNEAQ (reference sequence). V lost 1 base and J 6 bases, leaving 10 bases between the germline ends. CDR3 size: 15 residues. As DNA, the CDR3 is TGTGCCAGCAGCTTAGGACAGCCCAGTAATTCACCCCTCCACTTT. Translating it yields CASSLGQPSNSPLHF.

This sequence joins TRBV4-3 and TRBJ1-2, with 7 bases fitting TRBD1. The germline V gene has CDR1 LGHNA and CDR2 YSLEER. V shed 4 bases and J 2 bases; nucleotides not matched to a gene: 1. CDR3 size: 13 residues. The CDR3 region has the DNA TGCGCCAGCAGCCCGGGACAGAACTATGGCTACACCTTC. This encodes CASSPGQNYGYTF.

The chain has TRBV2 and TRBJ2-3; 10 nucleotides line up with TRBD2. The CDR3 loop spans 17 amino acids. Trimming removed 5 bases from V and 1 base from J; junction bases left unmatched: 9. Germline-derived CDR1 and CDR2 are SNHLY and FYNNEI. CDR3 sequence: CASSYRPSGSGTDTQYF. The CDR3 DNA sequence: TGTGCCAGCAGTTACAGACCTAGCGGGAGTGGCACAGATACGCAGTATTTT.

This clone was seen a few times. The V call is TRBV18, the J call TRBJ1-2; D may be TRBD1 (5 bases). Germline V gives CDR1 KGHSH, CDR2 LQKENI. The CDR3 has 16 residues. Trimming took 3 bases from V and 8 from J, leaving 22 bases between them. As DNA, the CDR3 is TGTGCCAGCTCACCCTTTCGGGACTTCCAAGGAGAGGGCTACACCTTC. Translated: CASSPFRDFQGEGYTF.

The chain employs TRBV7-9 and TRBJ2-2, with 7 bases matching TRBD1. CDR3 size: 14 residues. From germline, CDR1 is SEHNR and CDR2 FQNEAQ (reference sequence). The ends lost 5 bases at V and 5 bases at J; junction bases unmatched: 5. In DNA, the CDR3 is TGTGCCAGCAGCCCAGCAGGGGGTACCGGGGAGCTGTTTTTT. It is translated as CASSPAGGTGELFF.

This chain links TRBV5-4 with TRBJ1-2; D gene unclear. V lost 9 bases and J 2 bases, leaving 20 bases between the germline ends. The V gene's germline CDR1 is SGHNT and CDR2 YYREEE (reference sequence). CDR3 length: 15 amino acids. In DNA form, the CDR3 reads TGTGCCACCATCTCTCAGGAGGCGCCGAACTATGGCTACACCTTC. This gives the protein CATISQEAPNYGYTF.

The chain uses TRBV18 and TRBJ1-1; D possibly corresponds to TRBD1 (5 bases). Trimming stripped 3 bases from V and 7 bases from J, with 15 bases between. Germline CDR1 is KGHSH and CDR2 is LQKENI. The CDR3 length is 14 residues. CDR3 bases: TGTGCCAGCTCACCCTCGTCACAGGCCCTTGAAGCTTTCTTT. Protein product: CASSPSSQALEAFF. Looking up the rest from reference TRBV18 and TRBJ1-1 gives the full variable domain: NAGVMQNPRHLVRRRGQEARLRCSPMKGHSHVYWYRQLPEEGLKFMVYLQKENIIDESGMPKERFSAEFPKEGPSILRIQQVVRGDSAAYFCASSPSSQALEAFFGQGTRLTVV.

The chain uses TRBV7-2 and TRBJ2-7, with 9 positions matching TRBD1. J gave up 5 bases and V 1 base, and 6 bases lay outside the gene matches. The germline gives CDR1 SGHTA, CDR2 FQGNSA. The CDR3 is made up of 15 amino acids. DNA of the CDR3: TGTGCCAGCAGCTTAGTAGGGGACAGGGATGACGAGCAGTACTTC. It translates to CASSLVGDRDDEQYF.

The V gene is TRBV5-1, the J gene TRBJ2-3; 11 bases fit TRBD2. The CDR3 contains 16 residues. V lost 4 bases, J lost 4 bases, and 8 bases stayed unmatched. Germline values: CDR1 SGHRS, CDR2 YFSETQ. Written as DNA, the CDR3 is TGCGCCAGCAGCACCCGGACTAGCGGGCGCCCAGATACGCAGTATTTT. Translated, it gives CASSTRTSGRPDTQYF.